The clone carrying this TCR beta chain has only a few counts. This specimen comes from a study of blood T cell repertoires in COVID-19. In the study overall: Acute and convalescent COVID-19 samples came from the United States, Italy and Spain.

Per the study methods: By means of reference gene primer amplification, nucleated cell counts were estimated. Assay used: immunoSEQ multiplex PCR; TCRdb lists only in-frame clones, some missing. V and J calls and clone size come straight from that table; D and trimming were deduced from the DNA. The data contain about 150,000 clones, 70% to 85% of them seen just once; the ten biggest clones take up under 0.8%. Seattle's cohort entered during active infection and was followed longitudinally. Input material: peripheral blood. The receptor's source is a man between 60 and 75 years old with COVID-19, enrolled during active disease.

CDR3 in DNA: TGTGCCAGCGGTCCCCGGGACAGCAATGAAAAACTGTTTTTT. Protein: CASGPRDSNEKLFF. The chain recombines TRBV27 with TRBJ1-4; 7 bases map to TRBD1. This CDR3 has 14 amino acids. V lost 8 bases to trimming and J lost 5 bases; unmatched junction nucleotides: 8. Germline CDR1 and CDR2: MNHEY and SMNVEV (reference sequence). Full variable domain (missing parts from reference TRBV27 and TRBJ1-4): EAQVTQNPRYLITVTGKKLTVTCSQNMNHEYMSWYRQDPGLGLRQIYYSMNVEVTDKGDVPEGYKVSRKEKRNFPLILESPSPNQTSLYFCASGPRDSNEKLFFGSGTQLSVL.